The next 13 T cell receptor beta chains were all read from a single sample in a study of CD8 T cells in Susac syndrome. When the RNA was reverse transcribed, random hexamers were used with an input of roughly 0.5 to 1 ug. TCRdb processed the immunoSEQ multiplex PCR reads anew with MiXCR; each CDR3 protein has one entry. The repertoire holds roughly 120,000 distinct CDR3 sequences, with about 92% as singletons. The specimen was CD4+ T cells from PBMCs. The receptor source for this set is a human donor with multiple sclerosis.

This clonotype came up a few times. CDR3 nucleotides: TGCGCCAGCAGCTTGGAGGGGGGGAATCAGCCCCAGCATTTT. It yields the protein CASSLEGGNQPQHF. The chain uses TRBV5-1 and TRBJ1-5; the D gene is possibly TRBD1 (6 bases). This CDR3 has 14 residues. The V gene lost 0 bases and the J gene lost 4 bases, with 8 bases spanning the gap. Germline CDR1 and CDR2: SGHRS and YFSETQ.

The chain uses TRBV30 and TRBJ2-6; possibly TRBD1 or TRBD2 for D (6 bases each). This CDR3 has 14 amino acids. The germline V and J ends were trimmed by 8 bases and 2 bases, with 13 bases remaining between them. Germline CDR1 GTSNPN, CDR2 SVGIG (reference sequence). The CDR3 DNA reads as TGTGCCGGCAGGGGAGGAGCTGGGGCCAACGTCCTGACTTTC. Its translation is CAGRGGAGANVLTF.

The genes are TRBV15 and TRBJ2-1; D gene unclear. Trimming left V 8 bases short and J 0 bases short, with 8 bases between. Germline CDR1 and CDR2: LNHNV and YYDKDF (reference sequence). The CDR3 is made up of 13 amino acids. CDR3 coding DNA: TGTGCCACCGCCGGCCCCTCCTACAATGAGCAGTTCTTC. This translates into CATAGPSYNEQFF.

In its sample, this clonotype was seen once. The V gene is TRBV3-1, the J gene TRBJ2-7; possibly TRBD1 for D (5 bases). Trimming stripped 1 base from V and 6 bases from J, with 16 bases between. This CDR3 has 15 residues. CDR1 and CDR2 from the germline V gene are LGHDT and YNNKEL (reference sequence). Here the CDR3 DNA reads TGTGCCAGCAGCCAAGCCTTACAGGTTCCGGGCGAGCAGTACTTC. Encoded protein: CASSQALQVPGEQYF.

The chain has TRBV5-4 and TRBJ2-6; no clear D. Deletions cut 4 bases from V and 4 bases from J, with 12 bases between. The germline CDR1 and CDR2 sequences are SGHNT and YYREEE (reference sequence). The CDR3 length is 15 residues. CDR3 coding DNA: TGTGCCAGCAGCCAGAGCGTTAACGGGGCCAACGTCCTGACTTTC. It is translated as CASSQSVNGANVLTF.

This clonotype showed up just once. This chain connects TRBV5-6 to TRBJ2-5, with TRBD1 identical over 7 bases. The V gene's germline CDR1 is SGHDT and CDR2 YYEEEE. CDR3 length: 13 residues. The V gene end was trimmed by 4 bases and the J gene end by 2 bases; junction bases not matched to a gene: 2. The CDR3 DNA sequence: TGTGCCAGCAGCCGGACAGGACAAGAGACCCAGTACTTC. Protein sequence: CASSRTGQETQYF.

The chain carries TRBV7-9 and TRBJ2-3; D remains unclear. Trimming pared 0 bases from V and 3 bases from J, leaving 13 bases between. Germline V lookup: CDR1 SEHNR, CDR2 FQNEAQ (reference sequence). The CDR3 is made up of 16 amino acids. The CDR3 spells CASSLATGPSTDTQYF. CDR3 nucleotide sequence: TGTGCCAGCAGCTTAGCGACGGGCCCCTCAACAGATACGCAGTATTTT.

The CDR3 loop is CASSPRGPLAKNIQYF. The CDR3 DNA reads TGTGCCAGCAGCCCCAGGGGACCTCTAGCCAAAAACATTCAGTACTTC. This chain joins TRBV9 and TRBJ2-4; the D gene is possibly TRBD1 (6 bases). This CDR3 is built from 16 residues. With 4 bases removed from V and 0 bases from J, the gap between germline ends came to 14 bases. From germline, CDR1 is SGDLS and CDR2 YYNGEE.

The V gene is TRBV7-9, the J gene TRBJ1-1; D unclear. The germline V gene encodes CDR1 SEHNR and CDR2 FQNEAQ (reference sequence). V lost 3 bases to trimming and J lost 8 bases, with 10 bases between them. The CDR3 consists of 12 residues. Here the CDR3 reads CASSFDSREAFF. CDR3 DNA sequence: TGTGCCAGCAGCTTCGACTCCAGGGAAGCTTTCTTT.

The count of this clonotype is one. This sequence joins TRBV6-1 and TRBJ2-7, with D perhaps TRBD1 or TRBD2 (5 bases each). The length of the CDR3 is 15 residues. V gave up 8 bases and J gave up 2 bases, with 19 bases separating them. The V gene's germline CDR1 is MNHNS and CDR2 SASEGT. The CDR3 DNA reads as TGTGCCAGCCGTCCCCCGGGACGAGCGCCCTACGAGCAGTACTTC. Residues: CASRPPGRAPYEQYF.

The chain recombines TRBV9 with TRBJ2-7; D remains unclear. The CDR3 contains 13 residues. Germline V lookup: CDR1 SGDLS, CDR2 YYNGEE. The V gene lost 1 base and the J gene lost 3 bases, with 8 bases spanning the gap. The CDR3 DNA is TGTGCCAGCAGCGTAAGGCAGGACTACGAGCAGTACTTC. Amino acids: CASSVRQDYEQYF. Together with reference TRBV9 and TRBJ2-7, the CDR3 gives the full variable domain: DSGVTQTPKHLITATGQRVTLRCSPRSGDLSVYWYQQSLDQGLQFLIQYYNGEERAKGNILERFSAQQFPDLHSELNLSSLELGDSALYFCASSVRQDYEQYFGPGTRLTVT.

The rearrangement links TRBV10-3 to TRBJ2-1; the match to TRBD1 covers 10 bases. CDR1 is ENHRY, CDR2 SYGVKD, per germline. The length of the CDR3 is 14 residues. With 2 bases clipped from V and 8 bases from J, the junction kept 3 bases outside the gene matches. CDR3 coding DNA: TGTGCCATCAGTGAGGGGGACAGGGGCTATGAGCAGTTCTTC. It specifies CAISEGDRGYEQFF.

The rearrangement uses TRBV29-1 and TRBJ2-7; unclear D gene. Trimming shortened V by 1 base and J by 6 bases, and 13 bases separated the two germline ends. In germline, CDR1 is SQVTM, CDR2 ANQGSEA. CDR3 length equals 13 residues. The CDR3 spells CSVEGRKGGEQYF. For the CDR3, the DNA is TGCAGCGTTGAAGGCCGTAAGGGTGGCGAGCAGTACTTC.